The TCR beta chain under discussion was sequenced for a study of blood T cell repertoires in COVID-19. Whole-study context: The samples span acute and convalescent COVID-19 from the United States, Italy and Spain. Sources were T cells, B-cell-depleted T cells, or PBMCs; the material itself was cDNA or gDNA.

The length of the CDR3 is 15 residues. Germline V gene sequence: CDR1 MNHEY, CDR2 SMNVEV (reference sequence). V dropped 2 bases and J dropped 4 bases, with 14 bases sitting between them. Per the authors' pipeline: Estimated nucleated cell counts came from reference gene primer amplification. The method was immunoSEQ multiplex PCR; TCRdb's version includes in-frame clones alone and lacks a portion of them. Clone size and V and J calls were adopted from that table, with D and trimming inferred from the DNA. This table holds about 68,000 clones, about 87% found once. The sample consisted of peripheral blood. The chain joins TRBV27 to TRBJ1-2; D is perhaps TRBD1 (5 bases). This clonotype was sampled from a human donor in a cohort sampled during active COVID-19. The CDR3, as DNA: TGTGCCAGCAGTTTAACGGGGGTCGGTGTCTATGGCTACACCTTC. As protein: CASSLTGVGVYGYTF.